The rows below give T cell receptor beta chains drawn from one sample of a study of CD8 T cells in Susac syndrome. TCRdb re-derived calls from the immunoSEQ multiplex PCR reads in MiXCR, one entry per CDR3 protein. The table has 120,000 or so distinct CDR3 sequences, 90% to 95% seen once. Sequenced input: CD4+ T cells from PBMCs. These receptors were collected from a human donor with multiple sclerosis. Both conserved end residues are part of each CDR3. The D gene is left open where the match is weak. Size is stated for part of the rows, as once, few or many counts, or as a class when the clone is expanded.

J: TRBJ2-1
size: -
V: TRBV7-2
D: -
CDR3: CASSLISGYNEQFF
DNA: TGTGCCAGCAGCTTAATTAGCGGCTACAATGAGCAGTTCTTC

J: TRBJ1-6
size: -
V: TRBV27
D: -
CDR3: CASSFSYNSPLHF
DNA: TGTGCCAGCAGTTTCTCCTATAATTCACCCCTCCACTTT

J: TRBJ2-5
size: -
V: TRBV15
D: -
CDR3: CATSRDQGTQETQYF
DNA: TGTGCCACCAGCAGAGATCAGGGCACTCAAGAGACCCAGTACTTC

J: TRBJ1-1
size: -
V: TRBV14
D: -
CDR3: CASSQGPGVTEAFF
DNA: TGTGCCAGCAGCCAAGGTCCAGGGGTGACTGAAGCTTTCTTT

J: TRBJ1-1
size: -
V: TRBV6-1
D: -
CDR3: CASKGGGESTEAFF
DNA: TGTGCCAGCAAGGGGGGGGGAGAAAGCACTGAAGCTTTCTTT

J: TRBJ1-1
size: -
V: TRBV4-2
D: TRBD1
CDR3: CASSHEGQGNTEAFF
DNA: TGTGCCAGCAGCCACGAAGGACAGGGGAACACTGAAGCTTTCTTT

J: TRBJ2-6
size: -
V: TRBV9
D: -
CDR3: CATSRGGGSSGANVLTF
DNA: TGTGCCACCAGCAGAGGGGGGGGAAGCTCTGGGGCCAACGTCCTGACTTTC

J: TRBJ1-1
size: -
V: TRBV9
D: -
CDR3: CASSLTEEVAFF
DNA: TGTGCCAGCAGCTTAACGGAGGAAGTAGCTTTCTTT

J: TRBJ1-2
size: -
V: TRBV12-3/TRBV12-4
D: -
CDR3: CASSSRVGGEYGYTF
DNA: TGTGCCAGCAGTTCCCGGGTTGGGGGAGAGTATGGCTACACCTTC

J: TRBJ2-7
size: once
V: TRBV28
D: -
CDR3: CASSRTILYEQYF
DNA: TGTGCCAGCAGTCGGACAATCCTCTACGAGCAGTACTTC

J: TRBJ1-3
size: -
V: TRBV7-9
D: TRBD1
CDR3: CASSSVPGQVGNTIYF
DNA: TGTGCCAGCAGCTCGGTCCCGGGACAGGTGGGAAACACCATATATTTT

J: TRBJ1-1
size: -
V: TRBV2
D: -
CDR3: CASSVQWVGSTEAFF
DNA: TGTGCCAGCAGTGTACAATGGGTCGGCAGCACTGAAGCTTTCTTT

J: TRBJ2-2
size: -
V: TRBV4-3
D: -
CDR3: CASSQAGVTGELFF
DNA: TGCGCCAGCAGCCAAGCTGGGGTTACCGGGGAGCTGTTTTTT

J: TRBJ1-2
size: -
V: TRBV28
D: -
CDR3: CASSLGSFYGYTF
DNA: TGTGCCAGCAGTTTGGGCAGCTTCTATGGCTACACCTTC

J: TRBJ1-1
size: -
V: TRBV10-3
D: -
CDR3: CAISAGGGLNTEAFF
DNA: TGTGCCATCAGTGCCGGGGGCGGCCTTAACACTGAAGCTTTCTTT

J: TRBJ2-2
size: -
V: TRBV7-9
D: -
CDR3: CASSFWAQLDTGELFF
DNA: TGTGCCAGCAGCTTCTGGGCCCAGTTGGACACCGGGGAGCTGTTTTTT

J: TRBJ2-3
size: -
V: TRBV3-1
D: -
CDR3: CASSQDPSTDTQYF
DNA: TGTGCCAGCAGCCAAGATCCGTCCACAGATACGCAGTATTTT

J: TRBJ2-1
size: -
V: TRBV4-2
D: TRBD1
CDR3: CASSARDRAYNEQFF
DNA: TGTGCCAGCAGCGCGAGGGACAGGGCCTACAATGAGCAGTTCTTC

J: TRBJ1-2
size: -
V: TRBV28
D: -
CDR3: CASSLSYTGNYGYTF
DNA: TGTGCCAGCAGTTTATCGTATACAGGGAACTATGGCTACACCTTC

J: TRBJ2-3
size: -
V: TRBV7-9
D: -
CDR3: CASSTLGSDTQYF
DNA: TGTGCCAGCAGTACCCTCGGATCAGATACGCAGTATTTT

J: TRBJ1-3
size: -
V: TRBV19
D: -
CDR3: CASMAAEAGNTIYF
DNA: TGTGCCAGTATGGCGGCCGAGGCTGGAAACACCATATATTTT

J: TRBJ2-5
size: few
V: TRBV18
D: -
CDR3: CASSLFQETQYF
DNA: TGTGCCAGCTCACTTTTCCAAGAGACCCAGTACTTC

J: TRBJ2-7
size: -
V: TRBV7-9
D: -
CDR3: CASSLSRGYEQYF
DNA: TGTGCCAGCAGCTTATCTCGCGGGTACGAGCAGTACTTC

J: TRBJ1-5
size: -
V: TRBV12-3/TRBV12-4
D: -
CDR3: CASSPSISQPQHF
DNA: TGTGCCAGCAGTCCGTCCATAAGTCAGCCCCAGCATTTT

J: TRBJ2-3
size: -
V: TRBV28
D: -
CDR3: CASQTGSTDTQYF
DNA: TGTGCCAGCCAAACCGGGTCCACAGATACGCAGTATTTT

J: TRBJ2-5
size: -
V: TRBV12-3/TRBV12-4
D: TRBD1
CDR3: CASSLSTGGDIEETQYF
DNA: TGTGCCAGCAGTTTGAGTACAGGGGGCGATATTGAAGAGACCCAGTACTTC

J: TRBJ1-4
size: -
V: TRBV6-2/TRBV6-3
D: -
CDR3: CASSYQRKSNEKLFF
DNA: TGTGCCAGCAGTTACCAGCGGAAGTCCAATGAAAAACTGTTTTTT

J: TRBJ2-3
size: -
V: TRBV7-7
D: -
CDR3: CASSPIGDTQYF
DNA: TGTGCCAGCAGCCCCATCGGAGATACGCAGTATTTT

J: TRBJ2-5
size: -
V: TRBV20-1
D: -
CDR3: CSARDRGKSYQETQYF
DNA: TGCAGTGCTAGAGATAGGGGCAAGTCGTACCAAGAGACCCAGTACTTC

J: TRBJ1-1
size: -
V: TRBV7-9
D: -
CDR3: CASSLAFTYREENTEAFF
DNA: TGTGCCAGCAGCTTAGCGTTTACGTATCGTGAGGAGAACACTGAAGCTTTCTTT

J: TRBJ1-5
size: -
V: TRBV6-5
D: -
CDR3: CASGIDLNQPQHF
DNA: TGTGCCAGCGGGATTGACCTTAATCAGCCCCAGCATTTT

J: TRBJ1-1
size: -
V: TRBV6-6
D: TRBD1
CDR3: CASSVRQGAGTEAFF
DNA: TGTGCCAGCAGTGTTCGACAGGGAGCTGGCACTGAAGCTTTCTTT

J: TRBJ1-4
size: -
V: TRBV13
D: -
CDR3: CASSLVGSGEKLFF
DNA: TGTGCCAGCAGCTTAGTGGGGTCCGGGGAAAAACTGTTTTTT

J: TRBJ1-2
size: -
V: TRBV7-2
D: -
CDR3: CASSLERAYGYTF
DNA: TGTGCCAGCAGCTTGGAACGGGCCTATGGCTACACCTTC

J: TRBJ2-2
size: -
V: TRBV5-6
D: TRBD1
CDR3: CASSTGTGHTGELFF
DNA: TGTGCCAGCAGCACCGGGACAGGGCACACCGGGGAGCTGTTTTTT

J: TRBJ2-1
size: -
V: TRBV7-3
D: -
CDR3: CASSLTVDNEQFF
DNA: TGTGCCAGCAGCTTGACAGTAGACAATGAGCAGTTCTTC

J: TRBJ2-5
size: -
V: TRBV4-3
D: -
CDR3: CASSQVGHPQETQYF
DNA: TGCGCCAGCAGCCAAGTGGGACACCCACAAGAGACCCAGTACTTC

J: TRBJ2-5
size: -
V: TRBV12-3/TRBV12-4
D: -
CDR3: CASSFMETQYF
DNA: TGTGCCAGCAGTTTTATGGAGACCCAGTACTTC

J: TRBJ1-2
size: -
V: TRBV6-1
D: TRBD1
CDR3: CASSGAGGTGLSYGYTF
DNA: TGTGCCAGCAGTGGTGCCGGAGGGACAGGGTTGAGCTATGGCTACACCTTC

J: TRBJ1-1
size: -
V: TRBV29-1
D: -
CDR3: CSAVGFFDTEAFF
DNA: TGCAGCGCTGTGGGGTTTTTTGACACTGAAGCTTTCTTT

J: TRBJ1-3
size: -
V: TRBV30
D: TRBD1
CDR3: CAWRGTAGNTIYF
DNA: TGTGCCTGGAGGGGGACAGCAGGAAACACCATATATTTT

J: TRBJ2-7
size: -
V: TRBV12-3/TRBV12-4
D: -
CDR3: CASSLLSGSPYEQYF
DNA: TGTGCCAGCAGCCTACTATCAGGGTCCCCCTACGAGCAGTACTTC

J: TRBJ2-7
size: -
V: TRBV3-1
D: -
CDR3: CASSQETAMYEQYF
DNA: TGTGCCAGCAGCCAGGAGACAGCGATGTACGAGCAGTACTTC

J: TRBJ2-7
size: -
V: TRBV6-6
D: TRBD1
CDR3: CASSSTGVGEQYF
DNA: TGTGCCAGCAGTTCCACAGGGGTAGGCGAGCAGTACTTC

J: TRBJ1-1
size: -
V: TRBV5-1
D: -
CDR3: CASSLEVQNTEAFF
DNA: TGCGCCAGCAGCTTGGAAGTACAGAACACTGAAGCTTTCTTT

J: TRBJ2-7
size: once
V: TRBV28
D: -
CDR3: CASSTAEQYF
DNA: TGTGCCAGTTCGACCGCCGAGCAGTACTTC

J: TRBJ2-2
size: -
V: TRBV30
D: -
CDR3: CAWSILSTGELFF
DNA: TGTGCCTGGAGTATTCTGAGCACCGGGGAGCTGTTTTTT

J: TRBJ1-6
size: -
V: TRBV3-1
D: -
CDR3: CASSRGTYARNSPLHF
DNA: TGTGCCAGCAGCCGCGGGACCTACGCCAGGAATTCACCCCTCCACTTT

J: TRBJ2-3
size: -
V: TRBV5-1
D: -
CDR3: CASSLGGPEDTQYF
DNA: TGCGCCAGCAGCTTGGGTGGCCCCGAGGATACGCAGTATTTT

J: TRBJ2-3
size: -
V: TRBV7-2
D: -
CDR3: CASRFRGGTDTQYF
DNA: TGTGCCAGCAGGTTTCGAGGAGGGACAGATACGCAGTATTTT

J: TRBJ2-3
size: -
V: TRBV6-1
D: TRBD2
CDR3: CASTLGAGGHTDTQYF
DNA: TGTGCCAGCACCCTGGGGGCGGGGGGCCACACGGATACGCAGTATTTT